Below are 11 T cell receptor beta chains sequenced from a single sample in a study of graft-versus-host responses after intestinal transplantation. The table came from immunoSEQ multiplex PCR; TCRdb's copy has only in-frame clones and leaves some out. The table shows 20,000 or so clones, with 40% to 50% occurring only once. The sample in question was alloreactive CD4+ T cells from a mixed lymphocyte reaction culture, obtained before intestinal transplant. Documented subset: CFSE-low proliferating T cells sorted from approximately 6-day pre-transplant mixed lymphocyte reaction (GvH or HvG direction). Receptor source: a human patient who received an intestinal transplant.

V is TRBV5-1 and J is TRBJ1-5; 9 bases align to TRBD1. V trimming: 4 bases; J trimming: 6 bases; junction bases outside the gene matches: 8. This CDR3 is 15 amino acids long. Per germline, CDR1 SGHRS and CDR2 YFSETQ. The CDR3 region is CASSMTGGVGQPQHF. The CDR3 DNA is TGCGCCAGCAGCATGACAGGGGGGGTTGGTCAGCCCCAGCATTTT.

This clone was detected only a few times. The chain couples TRBV9 to TRBJ2-3; D may be TRBD2 (6 bases). This CDR3 has 16 amino acids. Germline CDR1 is SGDLS and CDR2 is YYNGEE. Trimming shortened V by 3 bases and J by 0 bases, and 14 bases separated the two germline ends. The CDR3 region has the DNA TGTGCCAGCAGCGCCCGCTGGGGGGATAGCACAGATACGCAGTATTTT. Its protein product is CASSARWGDSTDTQYF.

The rearrangement uses TRBV6-5 and TRBJ2-7; 10 nucleotides align to TRBD1. The junction had 5 bases not matched to a gene; V was cut back by 7 bases and J by 5 bases. CDR3 size: 13 residues. From germline, CDR1 is MNHEY and CDR2 SVGAGI. CDR3 nucleotide sequence: TGTGCCAGCACCAGGGGGACAGGGGACGAGCAGTACTTC. Translating it yields CASTRGTGDEQYF.

The V call is TRBV6-5, the J call TRBJ2-7; 7 nucleotides align to TRBD1. The V and J ends lost 7 bases and 2 bases, in that order; junction bases with no gene match: 8. Germline V gene data show CDR1 as MNHEY and CDR2 as SVGAGI. The CDR3 has 14 residues. CDR3 sequence (DNA): TGTGCCAGCAACCCGACAGGGAGAACCTACGAGCAGTACTTC. Its protein is CASNPTGRTYEQYF.

This sequence joins TRBV10-2 and TRBJ1-1; possible D gene TRBD1, 5 bases. The CDR3 length is 14 residues. V was cut by 5 bases and J by 5 bases, with 15 bases left in between. CDR1 is WSHSY, CDR2 SAAADI, per germline. Here the CDR3 DNA reads TGCGCCAGCAGTTTGGTTCAGGGTTGGACTGAAGCTTTCTTT. Residues: CASSLVQGWTEAFF.

This sequence joins TRBV15 and TRBJ1-5; a possible D gene is TRBD1 (6 bases). The CDR3 length is 17 residues. Germline V gene data show CDR1 as LNHNV and CDR2 as YYDKDF (reference sequence). Deletions cut 1 base from V and 1 base from J, with 14 bases between. CDR3 DNA sequence: TGTGCCACCAGCAGAGGGGGGGGCGCATTAAGCAATCAGCCCCAGCATTTT. Translating it yields CATSRGGGALSNQPQHF.

The V gene is TRBV7-9, the J gene TRBJ1-2; tentative D call: TRBD1 (5 bases). The CDR3 runs to 12 residues. Germline V gene data show CDR1 as SEHNR and CDR2 as FQNEAQ (reference sequence). The V and J ends lost 4 bases and 3 bases respectively, with 6 bases between them. CDR3 DNA: TGTGCCAGCAGCTCGACAGACTATGGCTACACCTTC. Protein: CASSSTDYGYTF.

This chain joins TRBV6-1 and TRBJ2-7; weak D call: TRBD2 (6 bases). V dropped 5 bases and J dropped 7 bases, with 18 bases sitting between them. The CDR3 runs 14 residues. Germline assignment: CDR1 MNHNS and CDR2 SASEGT. The CDR3 is CASSSRLVVKEQYF. CDR3 sequence (DNA): TGTGCCAGCAGTTCTAGACTAGTTGTGAAGGAGCAGTACTTC.

The V gene is TRBV5-1, the J gene TRBJ1-1; D uncertain. CDR3 size: 13 residues. CDR1 and CDR2 (germline): SGHRS, YFSETQ. The germline V and J ends were trimmed by 3 bases and 7 bases, with 13 bases remaining between them. The CDR3 bases are TGCGCCAGCAGCTCCATACCCACGGGTGAAGCTTTCTTT. Protein sequence: CASSSIPTGEAFF.

This clone came up a few times. Here the CDR3 DNA reads TGTGCCAGCAGTTACGCTAACGACAGGGACTATGGCTACACCTTC. Translating gives CASSYANDRDYGYTF. This rearrangement joins TRBV6-5 to TRBJ1-2, with TRBD1 identical over 7 bases. CDR3 length: 15 amino acids. The germline CDR1 and CDR2 sequences are MNHEY and SVGAGI. V lost 2 bases to trimming and J lost 3 bases; unmatched junction nucleotides: 6.

This clone was recorded a few times. The chain uses TRBV7-9 and TRBJ2-1, with D perhaps matching TRBD1 (6 bases). CDR1 and CDR2 (germline): SEHNR, FQNEAQ (reference sequence). The CDR3 is 13 residues long. V lost 5 bases and J 8 bases, leaving 13 bases between the germline ends. The CDR3 is CASSLTGFHEQFF. As DNA, the CDR3 is TGTGCCAGCAGCCTAACAGGGTTCCATGAGCAGTTCTTC.